This T cell receptor beta chain was sequenced during a study of blood T cell repertoires in COVID-19. In the study overall: Spain, Italy and the United States supplied samples that represented acute and convalescent COVID-19.

TCRdb's table, derived via immunoSEQ multiplex PCR, lists solely in-frame clones and lacks some. Of around 200,000 clones listed, under 80% are singletons. This CDR3 comprises 16 residues. The germline V gene encodes CDR1 SGHKS and CDR2 YYEKEE (reference sequence). Trimming cost V 4 bases and J 4 bases; bases outside gene matches: 13. The specimen sequenced was peripheral blood. The chain carries TRBV5-5 and TRBJ1-2; TRBD1 agrees at 7 bases. The receptor was derived from a woman aged 50 to 60 with acute or convalescent COVID-19. CDR3 in DNA: TGTGCCAGCAGCGACCGTTTAGGGGGCGAGGGCTATGGCTACACCTTC. Its protein is CASSDRLGGEGYGYTF.